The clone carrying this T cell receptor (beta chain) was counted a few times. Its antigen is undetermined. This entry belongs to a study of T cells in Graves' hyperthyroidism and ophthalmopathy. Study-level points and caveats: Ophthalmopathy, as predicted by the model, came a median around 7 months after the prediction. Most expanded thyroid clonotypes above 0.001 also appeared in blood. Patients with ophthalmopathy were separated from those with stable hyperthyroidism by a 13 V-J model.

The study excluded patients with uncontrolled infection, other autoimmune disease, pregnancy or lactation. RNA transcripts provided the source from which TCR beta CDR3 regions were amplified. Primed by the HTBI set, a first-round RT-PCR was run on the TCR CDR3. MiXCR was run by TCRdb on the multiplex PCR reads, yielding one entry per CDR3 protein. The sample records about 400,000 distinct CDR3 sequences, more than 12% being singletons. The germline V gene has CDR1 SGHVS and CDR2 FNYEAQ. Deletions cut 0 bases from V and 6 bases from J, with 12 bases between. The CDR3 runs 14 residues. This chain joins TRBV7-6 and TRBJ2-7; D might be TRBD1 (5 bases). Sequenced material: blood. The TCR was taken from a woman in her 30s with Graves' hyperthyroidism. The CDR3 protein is CASSLAAERGEQYF. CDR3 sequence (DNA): TGTGCCAGCAGCTTAGCGGCGGAAAGGGGCGAGCAGTACTTC. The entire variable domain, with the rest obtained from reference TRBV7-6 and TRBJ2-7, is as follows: GAGVSQSPRYKVTKRGQDVALRCDPISGHVSLYWYRQALGQGPEFLTYFNYEAQQDKSGLPNDRFSAERPEGSISTLTIQRTEQRDSAMYRCASSLAAERGEQYFGPGTRLTVT.